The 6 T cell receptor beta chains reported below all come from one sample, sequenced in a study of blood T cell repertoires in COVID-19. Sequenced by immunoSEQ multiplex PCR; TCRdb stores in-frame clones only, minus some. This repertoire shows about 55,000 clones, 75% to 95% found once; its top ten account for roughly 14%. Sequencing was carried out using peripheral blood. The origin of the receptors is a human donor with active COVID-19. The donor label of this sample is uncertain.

The CDR3 reads CASSQRGPFGETQYF. The CDR3 nucleotides read TGTGCCAGCAGCCAAAGAGGCCCTTTCGGAGAGACCCAGTACTTC. This chain connects TRBV3-1 (or the pseudogene TRBV3-2) to TRBJ2-5; the D is unclear. The germline V gene encodes CDR1 LGHDT and CDR2 YNNKEL (reference sequence). This CDR3 comprises 15 residues. Trimming removed 2 bases at V and 4 bases at J, with 14 bases between.

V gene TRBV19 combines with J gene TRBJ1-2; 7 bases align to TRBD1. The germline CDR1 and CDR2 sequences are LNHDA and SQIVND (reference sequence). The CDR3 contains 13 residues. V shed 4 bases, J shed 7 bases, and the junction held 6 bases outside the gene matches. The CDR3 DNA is TGTGCCAGTAGTAAGGACAGGATGAGTGGCTACACCTTC. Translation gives CASSKDRMSGYTF. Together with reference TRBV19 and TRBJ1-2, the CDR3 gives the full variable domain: DGGITQSPKYLFRKEGQNVTLSCEQNLNHDAMYWYRQDPGQGLRLIYYSQIVNDFQKGDIAEGYSVSREKKESFPLTVTSAQKNPTAFYLCASSKDRMSGYTFGSGTRLTVV.

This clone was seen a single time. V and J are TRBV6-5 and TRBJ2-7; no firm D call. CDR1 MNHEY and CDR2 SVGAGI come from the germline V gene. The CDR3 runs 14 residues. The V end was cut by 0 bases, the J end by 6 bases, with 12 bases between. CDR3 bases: TGTGCCAGCAGTTACTCGGGTCGGAGCCGCGAGCAGTACTTC. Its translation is CASSYSGRSREQYF.

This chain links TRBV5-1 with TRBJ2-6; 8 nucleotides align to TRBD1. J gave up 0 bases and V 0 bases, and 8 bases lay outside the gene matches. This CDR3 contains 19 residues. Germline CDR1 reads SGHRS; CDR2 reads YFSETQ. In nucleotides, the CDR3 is TGCGCCAGCAGCTTGGTTTTTGGACAGGGTGGCTCTGGGGCCAACGTCCTGACTTTC. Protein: CASSLVFGQGGSGANVLTF.

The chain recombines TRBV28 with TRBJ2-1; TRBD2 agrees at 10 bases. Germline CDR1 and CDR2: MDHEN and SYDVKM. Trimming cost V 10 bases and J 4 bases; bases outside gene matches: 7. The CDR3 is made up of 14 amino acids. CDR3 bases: TGTGCCACACAGCGGGGGGGGACGTACAATGAGCAGTTCTTC. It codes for CATQRGGTYNEQFF. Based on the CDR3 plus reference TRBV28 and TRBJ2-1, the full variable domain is DVKVTQSSRYLVKRTGEKVFLECVQDMDHENMFWYRQDPGLGLRLIYFSYDVKMKEKGDIPEGYSVSREKKERFSLILESASTNQTSMYLCATQRGGTYNEQFFGPGTRLTVL.

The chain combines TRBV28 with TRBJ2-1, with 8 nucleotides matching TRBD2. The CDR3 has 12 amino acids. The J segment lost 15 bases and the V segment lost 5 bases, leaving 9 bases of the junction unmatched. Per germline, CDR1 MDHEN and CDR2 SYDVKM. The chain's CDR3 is CASSQDSGGGFF. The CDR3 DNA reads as TGTGCCAGCAGTCAGGACTCCGGGGGGGGGTTCTTC. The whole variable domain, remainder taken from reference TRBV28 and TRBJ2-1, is DVKVTQSSRYLVKRTGEKVFLECVQDMDHENMFWYRQDPGLGLRLIYFSYDVKMKEKGDIPEGYSVSREKKERFSLILESASTNQTSMYLCASSQDSGGGFFGPGTRLTVL.